A single sample is the source of the 24 T cell receptor beta chains below, sequenced in a study of radiation and T cells in renal cell carcinoma. Time point of the sample: blood 2 weeks post-SBRT. This sample's treatment: 15 Gy SBRT to primary tumor, nephrectomy 4 weeks later. The assay was immunoSEQ multiplex PCR, and TCRdb's table has in-frame clones only and misses some. The data hold 100,000 to 150,000 clones, with around 90% observed a single time. This specimen was blood, taken from a patient whose treatment included radiotherapy and nephrectomy. The receptors come from a woman in her 70s with renal cell carcinoma.

The J gene is TRBJ2-7, the V gene TRBV7-2; no clear D. Germline CDR1 and CDR2: SGHTA and FQGNSA. V was pared by 5 bases and J by 7 bases, with 18 bases between. The CDR3 length is 14 residues. The CDR3 loop reads CASSPGSRRWEQYF. CDR3 coding DNA: TGTGCCAGCAGCCCCGGCTCCCGAAGGTGGGAGCAGTACTTC.

The genes are TRBV7-9 and TRBJ2-2; D ambiguous. The CDR3 has 16 residues. V was clipped by 1 base and J by 0 bases, with 9 bases between them. Germline loops: CDR1 SEHNR, CDR2 FQNEAQ (reference sequence). This chain's CDR3 is CASSLVVGPNTGELFF. Here the CDR3 DNA reads TGTGCCAGCAGCTTAGTTGTGGGTCCGAACACCGGGGAGCTGTTTTTT. Full variable domain (missing parts from reference TRBV7-9 and TRBJ2-2): DTGVSQNPRHKITKRGQNVTFRCDPISEHNRLYWYRQTLGQGPEFLTYFQNEAQLEKSRLLSDRFSAERPKGSFSTLEIQRTEQGDSAMYLCASSLVVGPNTGELFFGEGSRLTVL.

The genes are TRBV28 and TRBJ1-1, with a weak D call TRBD1 (5 bases). Trimming cost V 5 bases and J 11 bases, with 24 bases left between them. This CDR3 has 15 amino acids. In germline, CDR1 is MDHEN, CDR2 SYDVKM. CDR3 DNA: TGTGCCAGCAGTCCCCGGGGGGTTAGATTGGTAGGGGCTTTCTTT. Translating gives CASSPRGVRLVGAFF.

The V and J genes are TRBV11-2 and TRBJ1-2; D remains ambiguous. The CDR3 is 12 amino acids. Trimming cost V 0 bases and J 6 bases, with 5 bases left between them. The V gene's germline CDR1 is SGHAT and CDR2 FQNNGV. The CDR3 coding sequence is TGTGCCAGCAGCTTAGACGGGGATGGCTACACCTTC. Protein: CASSLDGDGYTF.

The chain couples TRBV2 to TRBJ1-6, with a possible D match to TRBD1 (5 bases). CDR3 length equals 15 residues. The germline V gene has CDR1 SNHLY and CDR2 FYNNEI. With 6 bases removed from V and 7 bases from J, the gap between germline ends came to 16 bases. In nucleotides, the CDR3 is TGTGCCAGCAGCGAGGAAGGGGTGTGGAATTCACCCCTCCACTTT. Protein sequence: CASSEEGVWNSPLHF.

V gene TRBV19 combines with J gene TRBJ1-4, with D possibly matching TRBD1 (6 bases). Trimming pared 1 base from V and 3 bases from J, leaving 6 bases between. Germline V gene data show CDR1 as LNHDA and CDR2 as SQIVND (reference sequence). The CDR3 covers 14 residues. Here the CDR3 reads CASSIGTANEKLFF. As DNA, the CDR3 is TGTGCCAGTAGTATAGGGACAGCTAATGAAAAACTGTTTTTT.

The chain joins TRBV5-1 to TRBJ1-2, with D possibly being TRBD1 (6 bases). The germline CDR1 and CDR2 sequences are SGHRS and YFSETQ. The germline V and J ends were trimmed by 4 bases and 5 bases, with 12 bases remaining between them. CDR3 length equals 13 residues. CDR3 coding DNA: TGCGCCAGCAGCGGAACAACAGGGTATGGCTACACCTTC. It encodes CASSGTTGYGYTF.

V and J are TRBV7-2 and TRBJ2-3; weak D call: TRBD1 (7 bases). Germline lookup yields CDR1 SGHTA and CDR2 FQGNSA. With 1 base removed from V and 4 bases from J, the gap between germline ends came to 12 bases. The CDR3 is 15 residues long. This chain's CDR3 is CASSLGQGGSDTQYF. CDR3 DNA: TGTGCCAGCAGCTTAGGACAGGGAGGCTCAGATACGCAGTATTTT.

The chain couples TRBV19 to TRBJ1-2; D gene ambiguous. This CDR3 is 13 amino acids long. Germline V gene sequence: CDR1 LNHDA, CDR2 SQIVND (reference sequence). V was clipped by 5 bases and J by 7 bases, with 14 bases between them. CDR3 region: CASSPPVFGGYTF. Written as DNA, the CDR3 is TGTGCCAGTAGTCCCCCCGTTTTTGGTGGCTACACCTTC.

The gene calls are TRBV7-2 and TRBJ1-5; D not resolved. The V gene's germline CDR1 is SGHTA and CDR2 FQGNSA. V was shortened by 1 base and J by 3 bases, with 7 bases between the two germline ends. The CDR3 is 14 residues long. CDR3 in amino acids: CASSLDTNNQPQHF. In nucleotides, the CDR3 is TGTGCCAGCAGCTTAGACACCAACAATCAGCCCCAGCATTTT.

The rearrangement links TRBV6-1 to TRBJ1-6; D perhaps matches TRBD1 (6 bases). Trimming took off 8 bases at V and 5 bases at J, with 10 bases between the two ends. CDR1 MNHNS and CDR2 SASEGT come from the germline V gene. The CDR3 covers 13 residues. Written as DNA, the CDR3 is TGTGCCAGCCAGGGGTTGAATAATTCACCCCTCCACTTT. Amino acids: CASQGLNNSPLHF.

The rearrangement uses TRBV6-1 and TRBJ1-3; D perhaps matches TRBD1 (5 bases). V was cut by 0 bases and J by 3 bases, with 12 bases left in between. This CDR3 is 16 amino acids long. CDR1 and CDR2 (germline): MNHNS, SASEGT. DNA for the CDR3: TGTGCCAGCAGTGAAGCAAGGGGCTGGTTTGGAAACACCATATATTTT. Residues: CASSEARGWFGNTIYF.

CDR3 amino acids: CASSSGLAGQDTQYF. In DNA, the CDR3 is TGTGCCAGCAGCTCGGGACTAGCGGGGCAAGATACGCAGTATTTT. The chain recombines TRBV7-9 with TRBJ2-3; 13 positions match TRBD2. The CDR3 sequence is 15 residues long. The germline V gene has CDR1 SEHNR and CDR2 FQNEAQ (reference sequence). V lost 4 bases to trimming and J lost 5 bases; unmatched junction nucleotides: 3.

This clone showed up just a few times. The chain joins TRBV5-1 to TRBJ1-1; perhaps TRBD1 as D (6 bases). V lost 4 bases and J lost 1, with 14 bases in between. Looked up from germline, CDR1 is SGHRS and CDR2 is YFSETQ. The CDR3 consists of 15 residues. The CDR3 spells CASSNGQTGNTEAFF. The CDR3, as DNA: TGCGCCAGCAGCAACGGACAGACAGGGAACACTGAAGCTTTCTTT.

The CDR3 DNA is TGTGCCAGCAGCCTGGGGCAGGGGGCCACAGATACGCAGTATTTT. Amino acids: CASSLGQGATDTQYF. V usage is TRBV7-3 and J usage is TRBJ2-3; 8 positions agree with TRBD1. With V trimmed by 5 bases and J by 2 bases, 6 bases remained unmatched. Germline V lookup: CDR1 SGHTA, CDR2 FQGTGA. The CDR3 is 15 amino acids.

This clone was observed a single time. V gene TRBV7-9 combines with J gene TRBJ2-1; 7 nucleotides line up with TRBD2. Germline values: CDR1 SEHNR, CDR2 FQNEAQ (reference sequence). The CDR3 runs 15 residues. V dropped 1 base and J dropped 3; count of bases not matched to a gene: 3. CDR3 nucleotides: TGTGCCAGCAGCTTAGACGGGGGGAACTACAATGAGCAGTTCTTC. This translates into CASSLDGGNYNEQFF.

The rearrangement links TRBV7-2 to TRBJ2-5; D possibly corresponds to TRBD1 (5 bases). The CDR3 has 12 amino acids. Trimming cost V 6 bases and J 5 bases, with 10 bases left between them. From germline, CDR1 is SGHTA and CDR2 FQGNSA. The chain's CDR3 is CASRQSGETQYF. The CDR3 bases are TGTGCCAGCAGACAGTCAGGGGAGACCCAGTACTTC.

The chain joins TRBV7-8 to TRBJ1-2; D possibly corresponds to TRBD1 (5 bases). V was clipped by 1 base and J by 4 bases, with 7 bases between them. Germline V gene data show CDR1 as SGHVS and CDR2 as FQNEAQ. There are 13 residues in the CDR3. CDR3 DNA sequence: TGTGCCAGCAGCTTAGGGGGGATCTATGGCTACACCTTC. It translates to CASSLGGIYGYTF.

The table lists this clone with a count of one. The chain joins TRBV7-2 to TRBJ1-1, with a possible D match to TRBD1 (5 bases). Germline-derived CDR1 and CDR2 are SGHTA and FQGNSA. The ends were cut back, 4 bases at V and 4 bases at J, with 16 bases in the middle. The CDR3 consists of 15 residues. CDR3 amino acids: CASSSPQGAGTEAFF. Here the CDR3 DNA reads TGTGCCAGCAGCTCGCCCCAGGGTGCGGGCACTGAAGCTTTCTTT.

The chain links TRBV28 to TRBJ1-4, with D maybe TRBD1 (5 bases). The CDR3 covers 15 residues. With 5 bases removed from V and 0 bases from J, the gap between germline ends came to 10 bases. Germline lookup yields CDR1 MDHEN and CDR2 SYDVKM. The CDR3 nucleotides read TGTGCCAGCAGTCAGGGTTTTGCAACTAATGAAAAACTGTTTTTT. This sequence encodes CASSQGFATNEKLFF.

V usage is TRBV5-1 and J usage is TRBJ2-2; D is uncertain. Between the trimmed V and J ends, which lost 0 bases and 1 base, there was a span of 4 bases. Germline V gives CDR1 SGHRS, CDR2 YFSETQ. The CDR3 loop spans 14 amino acids. CDR3 protein: CASSLEQNTGELFF. The DNA of the CDR3 is TGCGCCAGCAGCTTGGAACAGAACACCGGGGAGCTGTTTTTT.

The V call is TRBV5-1, the J call TRBJ1-6; 7 bases are a match to TRBD1. There are 15 residues in the CDR3. V was pared by 1 base and J by 5 bases, with 3 bases of the junction left unmatched. Looked up from germline, CDR1 is SGHRS and CDR2 is YFSETQ. The CDR3 region has the DNA TGCGCCAGCAGCTTGCTAGGGGGCGATAATTCACCCCTCCACTTT. Translation: CASSLLGGDNSPLHF.

The V and J genes are TRBV27 and TRBJ2-2; the D gene is possibly TRBD1 (6 bases). Germline loops: CDR1 MNHEY, CDR2 SMNVEV (reference sequence). The CDR3 extends over 16 amino acids. Trimming removed 5 bases from V and 1 base from J, with 14 bases in between. DNA of the CDR3: TGTGCCAGCAGTCCCCCAGGGGCTTGGAACACCGGGGAGCTGTTTTTT. This codes for CASSPPGAWNTGELFF.

The chain recombines TRBV6-5 with TRBJ2-5; 13 bases map to TRBD2. This CDR3 has 15 amino acids. V lost 4 bases, J lost 5 bases, and 4 bases stayed unmatched. CDR1 is MNHEY, CDR2 SVGAGI, per germline. Here the CDR3 DNA reads TGTGCCAGCAGTTTACTAGCGGGGGGGCAGGAGACCCAGTACTTC. This codes for CASSLLAGGQETQYF.